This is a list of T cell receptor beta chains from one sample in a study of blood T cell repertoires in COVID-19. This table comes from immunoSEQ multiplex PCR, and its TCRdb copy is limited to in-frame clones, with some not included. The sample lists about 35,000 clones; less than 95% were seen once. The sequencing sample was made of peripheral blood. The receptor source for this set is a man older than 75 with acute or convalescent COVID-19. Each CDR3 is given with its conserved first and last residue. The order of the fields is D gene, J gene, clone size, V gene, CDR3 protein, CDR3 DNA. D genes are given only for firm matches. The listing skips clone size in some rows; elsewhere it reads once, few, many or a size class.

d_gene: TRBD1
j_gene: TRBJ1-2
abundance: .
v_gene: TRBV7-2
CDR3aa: CASSNTGGPYGYTF
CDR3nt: TGTGCCAGCAGCAATACAGGGGGACCCTATGGCTACACCTTC

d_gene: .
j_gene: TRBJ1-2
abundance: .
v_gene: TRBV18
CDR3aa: CASSPDRSAYGYTF
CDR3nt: TGTGCCAGCTCACCGGACAGAAGCGCGTATGGCTACACCTTC

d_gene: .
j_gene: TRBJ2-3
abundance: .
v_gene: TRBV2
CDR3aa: CASTLSRASTDTQYF
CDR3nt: TGTGCCAGCACCCTATCAAGAGCTAGCACAGATACGCAGTATTTT

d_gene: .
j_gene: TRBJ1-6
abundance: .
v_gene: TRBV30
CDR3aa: CAWSDPQGEPLHF
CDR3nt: TGTGCCTGGAGCGACCCACAGGGTGAACCCCTCCACTTT

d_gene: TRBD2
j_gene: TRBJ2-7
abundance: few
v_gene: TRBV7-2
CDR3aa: CASSLRRGGTYEQYF
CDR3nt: TGTGCCAGCAGCTTAAGGCGGGGGGGGACCTACGAGCAGTACTTC

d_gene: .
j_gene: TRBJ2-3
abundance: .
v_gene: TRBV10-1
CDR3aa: CASSESGADTQYF
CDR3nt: TGCGCCAGCAGTGAGTCCGGGGCAGATACGCAGTATTTT

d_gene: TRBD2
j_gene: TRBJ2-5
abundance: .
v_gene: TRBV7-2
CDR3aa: CASSGGLAGRQETQYF
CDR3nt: TGTGCCAGCAGCGGGGGACTAGCGGGGCGGCAAGAGACCCAGTACTTC

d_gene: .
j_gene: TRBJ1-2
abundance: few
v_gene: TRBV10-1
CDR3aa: CASTQDIYGYTF
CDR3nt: TGCGCCAGCACCCAAGACATCTATGGCTACACCTTC

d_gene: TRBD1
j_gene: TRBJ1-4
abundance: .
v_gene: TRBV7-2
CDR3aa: CASSLLAGGNEKLFF
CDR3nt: TGTGCCAGCAGCTTGCTCGCAGGGGGGAATGAAAAACTGTTTTTT

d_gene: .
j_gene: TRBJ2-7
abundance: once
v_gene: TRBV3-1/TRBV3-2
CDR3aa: CASSQSRALEQYF
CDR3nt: TGTGCCAGCAGCCAAAGTAGAGCCCTCGAGCAGTACTTC

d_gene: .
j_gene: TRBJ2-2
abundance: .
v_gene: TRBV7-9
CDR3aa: CASSLVRGTGELFF
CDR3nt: TGTGCCAGCAGCTTGGTCAGGGGCACCGGGGAGCTGTTTTTT

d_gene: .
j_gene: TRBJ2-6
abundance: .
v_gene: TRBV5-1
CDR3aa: CASSLEARAGANVLTF
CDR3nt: TGCGCCAGCAGCTTGGAGGCCAGGGCCGGGGCCAACGTCCTGACTTTC

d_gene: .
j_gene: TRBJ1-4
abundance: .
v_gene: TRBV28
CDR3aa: CASSLDRDEKLFF
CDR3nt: TGTGCCAGCAGCTTGGACAGAGACGAAAAACTGTTTTTT

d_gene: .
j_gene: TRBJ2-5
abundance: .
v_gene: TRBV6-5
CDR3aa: CASSPSGGWETQYF
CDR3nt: TGTGCCAGCAGTCCCTCGGGGGGCTGGGAGACCCAGTACTTC

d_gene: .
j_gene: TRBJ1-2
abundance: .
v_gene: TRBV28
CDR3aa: CASSLARGRSYTF
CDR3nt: TGTGCCAGCAGCTTAGCTAGGGGTCGGAGCTACACCTTC

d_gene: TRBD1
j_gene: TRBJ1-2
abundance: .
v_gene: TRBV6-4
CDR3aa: CASSVGTGAVSGYTF
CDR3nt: TGTGCCAGCAGTGTCGGGACAGGGGCAGTAAGTGGCTACACCTTC

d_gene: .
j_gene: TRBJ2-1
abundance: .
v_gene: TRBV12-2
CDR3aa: CASRPRLAGEDEQFF
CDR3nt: TGTGCAAGTCGCCCGCGACTAGCGGGGGAGGATGAGCAGTTCTTC

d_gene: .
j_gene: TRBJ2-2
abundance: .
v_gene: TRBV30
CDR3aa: CAWLPRSTGELFF
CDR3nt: TGTGCCTGGCTACCCCGTAGCACCGGGGAGCTGTTTTTT

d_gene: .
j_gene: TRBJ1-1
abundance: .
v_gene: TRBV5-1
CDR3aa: CASSSAGGLDTEAFF
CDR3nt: TGCGCCAGCAGCTCCGCGGGGGGGCTCGACACTGAAGCTTTCTTT

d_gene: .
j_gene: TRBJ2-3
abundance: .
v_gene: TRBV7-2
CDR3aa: CASSLVAANTDTQYF
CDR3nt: TGTGCCAGCAGCTTAGTCGCGGCCAATACAGATACGCAGTATTTT

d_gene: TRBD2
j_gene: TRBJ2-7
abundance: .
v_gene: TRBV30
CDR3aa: CAWSVLAGGEFPYEQYF
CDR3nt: TGTGCCTGGAGTGTTCTAGCGGGGGGCGAATTCCCCTACGAGCAGTACTTC

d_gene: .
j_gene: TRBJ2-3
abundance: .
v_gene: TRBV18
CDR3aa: CASSPTTGSTDTQYF
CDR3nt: TGTGCCAGCTCACCAACGACAGGAAGCACAGATACGCAGTATTTT

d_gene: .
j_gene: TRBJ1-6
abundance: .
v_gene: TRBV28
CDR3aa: CASSFQANSPLHF
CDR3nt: TGTGCCAGCAGTTTTCAGGCTAATTCACCCCTCCACTTT

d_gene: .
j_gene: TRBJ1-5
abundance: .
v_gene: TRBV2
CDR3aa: CASSRGGQHQHF
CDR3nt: TGTGCCAGCAGCCGCGGGGGACAACACCAGCATTTT

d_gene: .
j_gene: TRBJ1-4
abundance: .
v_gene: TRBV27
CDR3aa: CASSFSRGSEKLFF
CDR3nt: TGTGCCAGCAGTTTTTCGAGGGGGAGTGAAAAACTGTTTTTT

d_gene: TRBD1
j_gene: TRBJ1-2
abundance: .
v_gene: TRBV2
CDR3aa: CASSERDRGMGYTF
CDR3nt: TGTGCCAGCAGTGAAAGGGACAGGGGGATGGGCTACACCTTC

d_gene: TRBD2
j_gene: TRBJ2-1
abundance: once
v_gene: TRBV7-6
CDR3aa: CASSSFSGARSDEQFF
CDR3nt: TGTGCCAGCAGCTCGTTCAGCGGGGCTCGTTCGGATGAGCAGTTCTTC

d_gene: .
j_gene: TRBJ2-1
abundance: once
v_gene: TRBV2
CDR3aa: CASSKTTISPNEQFF
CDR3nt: TGTGCCAGCAGCAAAACTACTATCTCGCCCAATGAGCAGTTCTTC

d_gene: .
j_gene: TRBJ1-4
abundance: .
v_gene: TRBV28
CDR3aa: CASSLGTSGQLNEKLFF
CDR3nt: TGTGCCAGCAGTCTAGGGACGTCAGGACAGCTTAATGAAAAACTGTTTTTT

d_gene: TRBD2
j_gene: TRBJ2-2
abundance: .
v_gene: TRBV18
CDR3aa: CASSPRGGANTGELFF
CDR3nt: TGTGCCAGCTCACCACGGGGGGGAGCGAACACCGGGGAGCTGTTTTTT

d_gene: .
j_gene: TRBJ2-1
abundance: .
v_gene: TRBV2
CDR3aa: CASTRDTHEQFF
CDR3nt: TGTGCCAGCACCAGGGACACCCATGAGCAGTTCTTC

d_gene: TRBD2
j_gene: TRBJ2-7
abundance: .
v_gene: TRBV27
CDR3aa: CASTAGLAGTYEQYF
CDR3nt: TGTGCCAGCACTGCCGGACTAGCGGGGACCTACGAGCAGTACTTC

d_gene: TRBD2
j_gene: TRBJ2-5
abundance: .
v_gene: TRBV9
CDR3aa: CASSVGGLAGGMETQYF
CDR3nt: TGTGCCAGCAGCGTAGGAGGGTTAGCGGGGGGGATGGAGACCCAGTACTTC

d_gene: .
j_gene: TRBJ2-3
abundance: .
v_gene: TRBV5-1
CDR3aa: CASSWTLDTQYF
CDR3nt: TGCGCCAGCAGCTGGACTCTAGATACGCAGTATTTT

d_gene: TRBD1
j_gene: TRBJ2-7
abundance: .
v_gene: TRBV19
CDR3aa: CASTPGQGASYEQYF
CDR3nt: TGTGCCAGTACCCCTGGACAGGGGGCGTCCTACGAGCAGTACTTC

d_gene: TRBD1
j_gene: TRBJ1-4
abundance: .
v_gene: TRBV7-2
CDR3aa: CASSLTGAREKLFF
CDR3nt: TGTGCCAGCAGCCTGACAGGGGCTAGGGAAAAACTGTTTTTT

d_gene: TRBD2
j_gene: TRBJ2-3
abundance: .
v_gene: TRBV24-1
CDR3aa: CASGTTTDTQYF
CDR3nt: TGTGCCAGCGGGACTACCACAGATACGCAGTATTTT

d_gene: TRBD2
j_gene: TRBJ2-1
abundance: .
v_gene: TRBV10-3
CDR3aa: CAIRTSGGVNNEQFF
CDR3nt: TGTGCCATTCGGACTAGCGGGGGGGTCAACAATGAGCAGTTCTTC

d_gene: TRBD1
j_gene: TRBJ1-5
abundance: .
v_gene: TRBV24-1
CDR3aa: CATSGQGAFQPQHF
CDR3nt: TGTGCCACCAGTGGTCAGGGGGCTTTTCAGCCCCAGCATTTT

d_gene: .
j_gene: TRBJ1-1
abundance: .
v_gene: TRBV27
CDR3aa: CASTSNTEAFF
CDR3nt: TGTGCCAGCACGTCTAACACTGAAGCTTTCTTT

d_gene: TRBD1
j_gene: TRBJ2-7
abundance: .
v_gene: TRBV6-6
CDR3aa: CASSPIRDRATYEQYF
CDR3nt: TGTGCCAGCAGCCCAATCCGGGACAGGGCTACCTACGAGCAGTACTTC

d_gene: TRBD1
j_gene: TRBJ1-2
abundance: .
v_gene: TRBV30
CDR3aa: CAWSVREDRGPVYGYTF
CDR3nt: TGTGCCTGGAGTGTACGTGAAGACAGGGGGCCCGTCTATGGCTACACCTTC

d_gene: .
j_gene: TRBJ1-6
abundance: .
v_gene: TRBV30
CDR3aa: CAWSGFGDKYLHF
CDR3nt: TGTGCCTGGAGTGGCTTTGGGGACAAGTACCTCCACTTT